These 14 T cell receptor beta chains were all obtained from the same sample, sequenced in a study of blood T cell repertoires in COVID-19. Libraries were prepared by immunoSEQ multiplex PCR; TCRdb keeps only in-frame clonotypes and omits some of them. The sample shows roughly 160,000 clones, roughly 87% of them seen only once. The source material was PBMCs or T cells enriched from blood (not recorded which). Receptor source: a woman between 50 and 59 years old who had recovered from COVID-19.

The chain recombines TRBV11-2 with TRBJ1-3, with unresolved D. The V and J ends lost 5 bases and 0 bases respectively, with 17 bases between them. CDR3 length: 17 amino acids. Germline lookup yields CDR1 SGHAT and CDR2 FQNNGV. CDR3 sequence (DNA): TGTGCCAGCAGCCCCCTCCCCGAGATGAGCTCTGGAAACACCATATATTTT. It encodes CASSPLPEMSSGNTIYF.

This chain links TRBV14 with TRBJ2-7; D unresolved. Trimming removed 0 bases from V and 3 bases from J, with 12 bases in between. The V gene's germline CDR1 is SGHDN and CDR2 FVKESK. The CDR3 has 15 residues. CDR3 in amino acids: CASSQELTSNYEQYF. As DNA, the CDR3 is TGTGCCAGCAGCCAAGAGCTAACTTCAAACTACGAGCAGTACTTC.

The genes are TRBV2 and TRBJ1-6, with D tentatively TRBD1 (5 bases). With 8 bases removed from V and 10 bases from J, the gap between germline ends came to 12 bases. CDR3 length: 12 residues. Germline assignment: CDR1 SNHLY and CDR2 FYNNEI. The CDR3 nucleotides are TGTGCCAGCTCGCCACAGGTCTCACCCCTCCACTTT. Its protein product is CASSPQVSPLHF.

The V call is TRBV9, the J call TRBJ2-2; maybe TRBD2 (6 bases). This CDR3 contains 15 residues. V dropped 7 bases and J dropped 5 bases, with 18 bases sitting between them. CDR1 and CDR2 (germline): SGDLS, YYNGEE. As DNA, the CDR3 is TGTGCCAGCGGCAGGGCTCCAGGAGGGACCGGGGAGCTGTTTTTT. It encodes CASGRAPGGTGELFF.

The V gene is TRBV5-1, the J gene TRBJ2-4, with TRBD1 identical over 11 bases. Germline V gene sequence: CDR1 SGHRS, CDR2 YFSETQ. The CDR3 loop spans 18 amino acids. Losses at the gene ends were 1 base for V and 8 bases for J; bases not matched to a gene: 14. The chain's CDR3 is CASSLNPGQGVGGDIQYF. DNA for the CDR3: TGCGCCAGCAGCTTGAACCCGGGACAGGGGGTGGGTGGCGACATTCAGTACTTC. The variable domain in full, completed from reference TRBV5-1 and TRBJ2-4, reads KAGVTQTPRYLIKTRGQQVTLSCSPISGHRSVSWYQQTPGQGLQFLFEYFSETQRNKGNFPGRFSGRQFSNSRSEMNVSTLELGDSALYLCASSLNPGQGVGGDIQYFGAGTRLSVL.

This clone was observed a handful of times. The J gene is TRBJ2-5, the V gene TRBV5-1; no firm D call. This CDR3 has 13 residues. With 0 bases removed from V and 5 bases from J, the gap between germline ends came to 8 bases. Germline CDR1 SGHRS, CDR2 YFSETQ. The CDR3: CASSLAVLETQYF. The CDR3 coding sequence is TGCGCCAGCAGCTTGGCAGTTCTGGAGACCCAGTACTTC.

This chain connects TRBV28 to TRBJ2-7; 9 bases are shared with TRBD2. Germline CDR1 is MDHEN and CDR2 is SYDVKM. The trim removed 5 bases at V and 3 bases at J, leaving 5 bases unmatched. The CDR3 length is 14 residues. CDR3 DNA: TGTGCCAGCAGTCTAGCGGGACAGAACTACGAGCAGTACTTC. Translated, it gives CASSLAGQNYEQYF.

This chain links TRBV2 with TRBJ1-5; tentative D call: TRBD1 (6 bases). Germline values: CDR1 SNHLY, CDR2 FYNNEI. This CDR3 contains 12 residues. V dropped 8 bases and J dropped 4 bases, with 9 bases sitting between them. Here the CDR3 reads CASGRGNQPQHF. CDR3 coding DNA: TGTGCCAGCGGAAGGGGGAATCAGCCCCAGCATTTT.

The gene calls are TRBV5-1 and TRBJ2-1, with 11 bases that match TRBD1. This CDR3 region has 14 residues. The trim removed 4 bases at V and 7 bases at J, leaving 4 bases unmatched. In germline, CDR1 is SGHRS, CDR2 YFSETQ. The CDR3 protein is CASSPGTGGNEQFF. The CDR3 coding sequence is TGCGCCAGCAGCCCCGGGACAGGGGGGAATGAGCAGTTCTTC.

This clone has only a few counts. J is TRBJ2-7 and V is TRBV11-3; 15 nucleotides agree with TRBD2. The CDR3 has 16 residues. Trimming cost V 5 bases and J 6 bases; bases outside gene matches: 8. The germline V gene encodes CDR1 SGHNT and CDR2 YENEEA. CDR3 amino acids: CASSGGLAGGEGEQYF. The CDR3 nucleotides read TGTGCCAGCAGCGGGGGACTAGCGGGAGGAGAGGGCGAGCAGTACTTC.

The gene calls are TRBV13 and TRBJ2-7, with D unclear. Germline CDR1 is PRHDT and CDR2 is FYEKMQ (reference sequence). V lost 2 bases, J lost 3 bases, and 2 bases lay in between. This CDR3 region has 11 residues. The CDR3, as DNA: TGTGCCAGCAGCTTACACTACGAGCAGTACTTC. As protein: CASSLHYEQYF.

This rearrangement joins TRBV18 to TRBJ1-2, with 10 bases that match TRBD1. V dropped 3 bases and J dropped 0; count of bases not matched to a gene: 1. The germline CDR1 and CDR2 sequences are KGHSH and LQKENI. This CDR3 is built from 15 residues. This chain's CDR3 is CASSPGQGANYGYTF. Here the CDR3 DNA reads TGTGCCAGCTCACCTGGACAGGGGGCTAACTATGGCTACACCTTC.

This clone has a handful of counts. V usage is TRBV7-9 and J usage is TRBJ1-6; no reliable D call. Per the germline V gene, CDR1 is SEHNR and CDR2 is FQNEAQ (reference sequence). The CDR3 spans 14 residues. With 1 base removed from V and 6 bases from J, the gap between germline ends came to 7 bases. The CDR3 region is CASSLVGSNSPLHF. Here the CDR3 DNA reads TGTGCCAGCAGCTTAGTGGGGAGTAATTCACCCCTCCACTTT.

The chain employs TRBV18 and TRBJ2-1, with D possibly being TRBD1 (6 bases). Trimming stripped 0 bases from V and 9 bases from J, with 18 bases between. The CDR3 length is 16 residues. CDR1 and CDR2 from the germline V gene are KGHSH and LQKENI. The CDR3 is CASSPPLGPGASEQFF. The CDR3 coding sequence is TGTGCCAGCTCACCACCCCTGGGACCAGGGGCCTCTGAGCAGTTCTTC. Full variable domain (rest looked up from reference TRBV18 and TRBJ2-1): NAGVMQNPRHLVRRRGQEARLRCSPMKGHSHVYWYRQLPEEGLKFMVYLQKENIIDESGMPKERFSAEFPKEGPSILRIQQVVRGDSAAYFCASSPPLGPGASEQFFGPGTRLTVL.